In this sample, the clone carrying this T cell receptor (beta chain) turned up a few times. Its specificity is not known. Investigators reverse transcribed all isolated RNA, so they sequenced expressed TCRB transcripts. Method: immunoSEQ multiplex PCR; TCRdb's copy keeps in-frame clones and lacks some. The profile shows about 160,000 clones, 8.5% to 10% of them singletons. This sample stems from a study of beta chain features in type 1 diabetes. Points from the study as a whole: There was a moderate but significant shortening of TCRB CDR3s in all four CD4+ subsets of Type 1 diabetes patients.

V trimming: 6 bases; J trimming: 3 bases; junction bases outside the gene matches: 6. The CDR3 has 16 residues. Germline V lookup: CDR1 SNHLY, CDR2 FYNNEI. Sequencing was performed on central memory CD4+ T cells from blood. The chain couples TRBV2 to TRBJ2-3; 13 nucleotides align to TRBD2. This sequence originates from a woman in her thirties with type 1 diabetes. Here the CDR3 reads CASRRTSGSRTDTQYF. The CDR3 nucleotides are TGTGCCAGCAGGAGGACTAGCGGGAGTAGGACAGATACGCAGTATTTT.